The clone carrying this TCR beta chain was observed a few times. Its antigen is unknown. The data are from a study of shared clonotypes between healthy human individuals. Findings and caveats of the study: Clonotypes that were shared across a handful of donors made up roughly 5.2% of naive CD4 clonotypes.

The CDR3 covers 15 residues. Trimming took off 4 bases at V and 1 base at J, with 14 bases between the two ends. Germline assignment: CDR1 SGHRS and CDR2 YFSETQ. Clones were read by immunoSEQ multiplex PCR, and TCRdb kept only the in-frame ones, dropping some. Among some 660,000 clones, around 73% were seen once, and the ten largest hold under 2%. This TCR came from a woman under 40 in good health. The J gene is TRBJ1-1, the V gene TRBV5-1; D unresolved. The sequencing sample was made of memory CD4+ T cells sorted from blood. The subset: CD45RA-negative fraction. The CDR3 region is CASSNPTRGNTEAFF. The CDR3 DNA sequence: TGCGCCAGCAGCAACCCCACACGGGGGAACACTGAAGCTTTCTTT. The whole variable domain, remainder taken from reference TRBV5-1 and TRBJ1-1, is KAGVTQTPRYLIKTRGQQVTLSCSPISGHRSVSWYQQTPGQGLQFLFEYFSETQRNKGNFPGRFSGRQFSNSRSEMNVSTLELGDSALYLCASSNPTRGNTEAFFGQGTRLTVV.